The rows below give T cell receptor beta chains drawn from one sample of a study of blood T cells in healthy people across ages. TCRdb reanalysed the 5' RACE reads using MiXCR and keeps one entry per CDR3 protein. The sample holds some 710,000 distinct CDR3 sequences, 20% to 25% seen once. Sequencing was done on a sample of blood. Source of these receptors: a man in his 70s in good health. Each CDR3 is given with its conserved first and last residue. The order of the fields is CDR3 protein, CDR3 DNA, D gene, J gene, V gene, clone size. D genes are given only for firm matches. Only some rows state a clone size, as once, few, many or a class for expanded clones.

CDR3 protein: CATSGASGRYTDTQYF
CDR3 DNA: TGTGCCACCAGTGGGGCTAGCGGGAGGTACACAGATACGCAGTATTTT
D gene: TRBD2
J gene: TRBJ2-3
V gene: TRBV24-1
clone size: few

CDR3 protein: CASSLELLAGGPAFF
CDR3 DNA: TGTGCCAGCAGCTTAGAACTGTTAGCGGGAGGCCCCGCGTTCTTC
D gene: TRBD2
J gene: TRBJ2-5
V gene: TRBV7-8
clone size: many

CDR3 protein: CASSPSTVSNQPQHF
CDR3 DNA: TGTGCCAGCAGCCCATCGACAGTTAGCAATCAGCCCCAGCATTTT
D gene: .
J gene: TRBJ1-5
V gene: TRBV7-8
clone size: .

CDR3 protein: CSVSDTNYGYTF
CDR3 DNA: TGCAGCGTTAGCGACACTAACTATGGCTACACCTTC
D gene: .
J gene: TRBJ1-2
V gene: TRBV29-1
clone size: .

CDR3 protein: CASSMFQGASNQPQHF
CDR3 DNA: TGTGCCAGCAGTATGTTTCAGGGGGCGAGCAATCAGCCCCAGCATTTT
D gene: TRBD1
J gene: TRBJ1-5
V gene: TRBV12-3/TRBV12-4
clone size: .

CDR3 protein: CASSITLIAGDPDTQYF
CDR3 DNA: TGTGCCAGCAGTATAACACTCATAGCGGGGGACCCCGATACGCAGTATTTT
D gene: TRBD2
J gene: TRBJ2-3
V gene: TRBV27
clone size: .

CDR3 protein: CASSVDFSGSSQYF
CDR3 DNA: TGTGCCAGCAGCGTAGATTTTAGCGGCTCATCTCAGTACTTC
D gene: .
J gene: TRBJ2-5
V gene: TRBV9
clone size: .

CDR3 protein: CASSQDRGQGSPAKNIQYF
CDR3 DNA: TGCGCCAGCAGCCAAGATCGAGGACAGGGTTCCCCAGCCAAAAACATTCAGTACTTC
D gene: TRBD1
J gene: TRBJ2-4
V gene: TRBV4-1
clone size: .

CDR3 protein: CASSLQGLLYEQYF
CDR3 DNA: TGTGCCAGCAGCTTACAGGGCCTACTCTACGAGCAGTACTTC
D gene: .
J gene: TRBJ2-7
V gene: TRBV11-2
clone size: .

CDR3 protein: CASSYRLAQYF
CDR3 DNA: TGTGCCAGCAGCTATCGGTTGGCCCAGTACTTC
D gene: .
J gene: TRBJ2-5
V gene: TRBV28
clone size: .

CDR3 protein: CASSKAGGRNIQYF
CDR3 DNA: TGTGCCAGCAGTAAAGCGGGGGGCAGGAACATTCAGTACTTC
D gene: TRBD2
J gene: TRBJ2-4
V gene: TRBV12-3/TRBV12-4
clone size: .

CDR3 protein: CSVDSVSYNEQFF
CDR3 DNA: TGCAGCGTTGACAGTGTGTCCTACAATGAGCAGTTCTTC
D gene: .
J gene: TRBJ2-1
V gene: TRBV29-1
clone size: few

CDR3 protein: CASSQDTGTDTQYF
CDR3 DNA: TGTGCCAGCAGCCAAGATACAGGAACAGATACGCAGTATTTT
D gene: .
J gene: TRBJ2-3
V gene: TRBV3-1
clone size: many

CDR3 protein: CASASGGSDTQYF
CDR3 DNA: TGTGCCAGCGCAAGCGGGGGGAGCGATACGCAGTATTTT
D gene: TRBD2
J gene: TRBJ2-3
V gene: TRBV28
clone size: few

CDR3 protein: CASSSRGSGAGSEEKLFF
CDR3 DNA: TGTGCCAGCAGTTCCCGGGGTTCGGGGGCAGGGTCGGAAGAAAAACTGTTTTTT
D gene: .
J gene: TRBJ1-4
V gene: TRBV12-3/TRBV12-4
clone size: few

CDR3 protein: CSVERELQETQYF
CDR3 DNA: TGCAGCGTTGAACGGGAACTCCAAGAGACCCAGTACTTC
D gene: .
J gene: TRBJ2-5
V gene: TRBV29-1
clone size: few

CDR3 protein: CASSQDLSRGAYEQYF
CDR3 DNA: TGTGCCAGCAGCCAAGATTTGTCGCGGGGGGCCTACGAGCAGTACTTC
D gene: TRBD2
J gene: TRBJ2-7
V gene: TRBV4-2
clone size: .

CDR3 protein: CASSPEDSISYEQYF
CDR3 DNA: TGTGCCAGCAGCCCAGAGGACTCGATCTCCTACGAGCAGTACTTC
D gene: .
J gene: TRBJ2-7
V gene: TRBV4-2
clone size: .

CDR3 protein: CASSRTGRRETQYF
CDR3 DNA: TGCGCCAGCAGTCGGACAGGGCGGCGAGAGACCCAGTACTTC
D gene: TRBD1
J gene: TRBJ2-5
V gene: TRBV10-1
clone size: many

CDR3 protein: CASSLQPGQGATDTQYF
CDR3 DNA: TGTGCCAGCAGCTTACAGCCGGGACAGGGGGCCACAGATACGCAGTATTTT
D gene: TRBD1
J gene: TRBJ2-3
V gene: TRBV5-5
clone size: few

CDR3 protein: CATSDVKTGGETQYF
CDR3 DNA: TGTGCCACCAGTGACGTTAAGACAGGGGGAGAGACCCAGTACTTC
D gene: TRBD1
J gene: TRBJ2-5
V gene: TRBV24-1
clone size: .

CDR3 protein: CASSLDGVPQHF
CDR3 DNA: TGTGCCAGCAGCTTAGACGGGGTCCCCCAGCATTTT
D gene: .
J gene: TRBJ1-5
V gene: TRBV7-9
clone size: .

CDR3 protein: CASSSNNNEQLF
CDR3 DNA: TGCGCCAGCAGCTCCAATAACAATGAGCAGCTCTTC
D gene: .
J gene: TRBJ2-1
V gene: TRBV5-1
clone size: .

CDR3 protein: CASSPLAGSWETQYF
CDR3 DNA: TGTGCCAGCAGCCCACTAGCGGGGAGTTGGGAGACCCAGTACTTC
D gene: TRBD2
J gene: TRBJ2-5
V gene: TRBV7-2
clone size: .

CDR3 protein: CASSLTRLAGNTGELFF
CDR3 DNA: TGTGCCAGCAGCTTGACGAGACTAGCGGGAAACACCGGGGAGCTGTTTTTT
D gene: TRBD2
J gene: TRBJ2-2
V gene: TRBV7-2
clone size: .

CDR3 protein: CASSPKALVVTVEQFF
CDR3 DNA: TGTGCCAGTTCTCCAAAGGCGCTTGTGGTGACAGTTGAGCAGTTCTTC
D gene: .
J gene: TRBJ2-1
V gene: TRBV27
clone size: .

CDR3 protein: CASSPAGINEKLFF
CDR3 DNA: TGTGCCAGCTCACCGGCAGGGATTAATGAAAAACTGTTTTTT
D gene: .
J gene: TRBJ1-4
V gene: TRBV18
clone size: .

CDR3 protein: CASSHPDRGDRQPQHF
CDR3 DNA: TGTGCCAGTAGTCATCCTGACCGGGGGGATCGTCAGCCCCAGCATTTT
D gene: .
J gene: TRBJ1-5
V gene: TRBV19
clone size: .

CDR3 protein: CASSPRWETQYF
CDR3 DNA: TGTGCCAGCAGCCCCCGGTGGGAGACCCAGTACTTC
D gene: .
J gene: TRBJ2-5
V gene: TRBV7-2
clone size: many

CDR3 protein: CASSETTFIKNIQYF
CDR3 DNA: TGTGCCAGCAGTGAGACAACATTCATCAAAAACATTCAGTACTTC
D gene: .
J gene: TRBJ2-4
V gene: TRBV6-2/TRBV6-3
clone size: .

CDR3 protein: CASSQTTGLDTQYF
CDR3 DNA: TGTGCCAGCAGCCAAACAACAGGGCTTGATACGCAGTATTTT
D gene: .
J gene: TRBJ2-3
V gene: TRBV3-1
clone size: few

CDR3 protein: CASSSWDFVETQYF
CDR3 DNA: TGTGCCAGCAGTTCCTGGGACTTCGTAGAGACCCAGTACTTC
D gene: .
J gene: TRBJ2-5
V gene: TRBV12-3/TRBV12-4
clone size: few

CDR3 protein: CSARTGLAGVYEQYF
CDR3 DNA: TGCAGTGCTAGAACCGGACTAGCGGGAGTGTACGAGCAGTACTTC
D gene: TRBD2
J gene: TRBJ2-7
V gene: TRBV20-1
clone size: once

CDR3 protein: CASSRPLTQGQETQYF
CDR3 DNA: TGTGCCAGCAGCCGCCCCCTTACACAAGGGCAAGAGACCCAGTACTTC
D gene: .
J gene: TRBJ2-5
V gene: TRBV3-1
clone size: few

CDR3 protein: CASSQRRSRDEKLFF
CDR3 DNA: TGTGCCAGCAGCCAACGCCGGAGCAGGGATGAAAAACTGTTTTTT
D gene: .
J gene: TRBJ1-4
V gene: TRBV3-1
clone size: many

CDR3 protein: CASSTTTPNYGYTF
CDR3 DNA: TGTGCCAGCAGCACAACGACACCTAACTATGGCTACACCTTC
D gene: .
J gene: TRBJ1-2
V gene: TRBV7-2
clone size: .

CDR3 protein: CASSQDGAGLYGYTF
CDR3 DNA: TGTGCCAGCAGCCAAGATGGGGCAGGTCTCTATGGCTACACCTTC
D gene: .
J gene: TRBJ1-2
V gene: TRBV4-2
clone size: .

CDR3 protein: CASSPGAVNGGQETQYF
CDR3 DNA: TGTGCCAGCAGCCCAGGCGCCGTAAATGGGGGGCAAGAGACCCAGTACTTC
D gene: .
J gene: TRBJ2-5
V gene: TRBV3-1
clone size: few

CDR3 protein: CASSLAQASGANVLTF
CDR3 DNA: TGCGCCAGCAGCTTGGCCCAGGCCTCTGGGGCCAACGTCCTGACTTTC
D gene: .
J gene: TRBJ2-6
V gene: TRBV5-1
clone size: .

CDR3 protein: CASSLIARETQYF
CDR3 DNA: TGTGCCAGCAGCTTAATAGCCCGAGAGACCCAGTACTTC
D gene: .
J gene: TRBJ2-5
V gene: TRBV7-9
clone size: .

CDR3 protein: CSVTGQAGEKLFF
CDR3 DNA: TGCAGCGTGACGGGACAGGCTGGTGAAAAACTGTTTTTT
D gene: TRBD1
J gene: TRBJ1-4
V gene: TRBV29-1
clone size: .

CDR3 protein: CASRSGLSRSQPQHF
CDR3 DNA: TGTGCCAGCAGGTCGGGACTCTCGCGAAGTCAGCCCCAGCATTTT
D gene: .
J gene: TRBJ1-5
V gene: TRBV28
clone size: few

CDR3 protein: CASSLRTGHTEAFF
CDR3 DNA: TGCGCCAGCAGCTTGCGGACGGGGCACACTGAAGCTTTCTTT
D gene: .
J gene: TRBJ1-1
V gene: TRBV5-1
clone size: few

CDR3 protein: CASSKKVHLELFF
CDR3 DNA: TGTGCCAGCAGCAAGAAGGTCCACCTAGAGCTGTTTTTT
D gene: .
J gene: TRBJ2-2
V gene: TRBV12-3/TRBV12-4
clone size: few

CDR3 protein: CASSLWGWETQYF
CDR3 DNA: TGTGCCAGCAGTTTATGGGGTTGGGAGACCCAGTACTTC
D gene: .
J gene: TRBJ2-5
V gene: TRBV28
clone size: few

CDR3 protein: CASSEDDTQYF
CDR3 DNA: TGCGCCAGCAGCGAGGACGATACGCAGTATTTT
D gene: .
J gene: TRBJ2-3
V gene: TRBV5-1
clone size: .

CDR3 protein: CASSWGLPSYEQYF
CDR3 DNA: TGTGCCAGCAGTTGGGGACTACCGAGCTACGAGCAGTACTTC
D gene: TRBD2
J gene: TRBJ2-7
V gene: TRBV28
clone size: .

CDR3 protein: CAASDGRAFDEQFF
CDR3 DNA: TGTGCCGCCAGTGACGGGAGGGCGTTCGATGAGCAGTTCTTC
D gene: TRBD2
J gene: TRBJ2-1
V gene: TRBV24-1
clone size: .

CDR3 protein: CSGERLGAYNEQFF
CDR3 DNA: TGCAGTGGGGAGAGGCTAGGGGCCTACAATGAGCAGTTCTTC
D gene: .
J gene: TRBJ2-1
V gene: TRBV20-1
clone size: once

CDR3 protein: CATGSRTNGELFF
CDR3 DNA: TGTGCCACCGGTTCTCGGACAAACGGGGAGCTGTTTTTT
D gene: .
J gene: TRBJ2-2
V gene: TRBV24-1
clone size: few

CDR3 protein: CASSWGPSGETQYF
CDR3 DNA: TGTGCCAGCAGTTGGGGCCCTTCCGGGGAGACCCAGTACTTC
D gene: .
J gene: TRBJ2-5
V gene: TRBV12-3/TRBV12-4
clone size: .

CDR3 protein: CSVEDRGGSYEQYF
CDR3 DNA: TGCAGCGTTGAAGATCGTGGAGGGAGCTACGAGCAGTACTTC
D gene: .
J gene: TRBJ2-7
V gene: TRBV29-1
clone size: .

CDR3 protein: CASSLGVMTGTSYEQYF
CDR3 DNA: TGTGCCAGCAGTCTGGGGGTCATGACAGGGACTTCCTACGAGCAGTACTTC
D gene: .
J gene: TRBJ2-7
V gene: TRBV6-1
clone size: few

CDR3 protein: CASSYGGGVKTQYF
CDR3 DNA: TGTGCCAGCAGTTACGGTGGGGGGGTTAAGACCCAGTACTTC
D gene: TRBD2
J gene: TRBJ2-5
V gene: TRBV6-6
clone size: .

CDR3 protein: CASSLGLGTSVSETQYF
CDR3 DNA: TGTGCCAGCAGTTTAGGTCTGGGGACTAGCGTGTCGGAGACCCAGTACTTC
D gene: TRBD2
J gene: TRBJ2-5
V gene: TRBV12-3/TRBV12-4
clone size: few